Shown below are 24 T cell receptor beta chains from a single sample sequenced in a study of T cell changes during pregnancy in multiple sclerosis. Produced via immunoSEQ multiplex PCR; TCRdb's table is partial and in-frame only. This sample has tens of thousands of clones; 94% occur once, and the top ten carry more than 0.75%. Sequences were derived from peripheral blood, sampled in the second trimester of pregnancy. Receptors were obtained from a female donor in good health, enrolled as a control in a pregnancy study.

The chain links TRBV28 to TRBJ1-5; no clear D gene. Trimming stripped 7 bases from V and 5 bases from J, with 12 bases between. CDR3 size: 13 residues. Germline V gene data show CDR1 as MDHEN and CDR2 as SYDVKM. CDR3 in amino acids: CASKTPGHQPQHF. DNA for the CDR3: TGTGCCAGCAAGACACCTGGGCATCAGCCCCAGCATTTT.

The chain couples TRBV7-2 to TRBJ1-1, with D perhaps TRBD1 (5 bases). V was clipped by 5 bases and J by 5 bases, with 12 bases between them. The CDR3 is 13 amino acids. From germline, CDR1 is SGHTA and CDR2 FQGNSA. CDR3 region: CASSLGKGTEAFF. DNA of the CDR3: TGTGCCAGCAGCCTAGGGAAGGGGACTGAAGCTTTCTTT. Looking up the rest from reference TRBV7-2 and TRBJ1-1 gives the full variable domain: GAGVSQSPSNKVTEKGKDVELRCDPISGHTALYWYRQSLGQGLEFLIYFQGNSAPDKSGLPSDRFSAERTGGSVSTLTIQRTQQEDSAVYLCASSLGKGTEAFFGQGTRLTVV.

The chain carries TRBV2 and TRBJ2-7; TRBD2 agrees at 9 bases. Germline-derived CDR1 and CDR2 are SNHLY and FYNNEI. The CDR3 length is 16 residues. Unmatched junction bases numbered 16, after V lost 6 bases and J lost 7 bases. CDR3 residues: CASRRGAGGKGQEQYF. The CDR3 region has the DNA TGTGCCAGCAGGCGTGGAGCGGGAGGAAAGGGTCAGGAGCAGTACTTC.

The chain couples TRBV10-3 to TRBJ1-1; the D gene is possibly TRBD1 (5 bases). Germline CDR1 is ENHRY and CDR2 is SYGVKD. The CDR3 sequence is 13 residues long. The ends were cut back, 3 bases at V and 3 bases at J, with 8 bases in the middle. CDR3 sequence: CAISDGHDTEAFF. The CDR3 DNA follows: TGTGCCATCAGTGACGGACACGACACTGAAGCTTTCTTT.

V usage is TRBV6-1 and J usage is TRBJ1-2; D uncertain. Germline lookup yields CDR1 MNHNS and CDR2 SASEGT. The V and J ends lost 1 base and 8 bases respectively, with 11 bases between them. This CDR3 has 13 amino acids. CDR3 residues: CASSEVPEIGYTF. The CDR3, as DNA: TGTGCCAGCAGTGAAGTTCCGGAGATCGGCTACACCTTC.

The CDR3 spells CASSLRGRSWNIQYF. CDR3 DNA: TGTGCCAGCAGCTTAAGGGGGCGCAGCTGGAACATTCAGTACTTC. The V and J genes are TRBV13 and TRBJ2-4, with TRBD1 matching 7 bases. Per germline, CDR1 PRHDT and CDR2 FYEKMQ (reference sequence). The trim removed 2 bases at V and 7 bases at J, leaving 8 bases unmatched. The CDR3 consists of 15 residues.

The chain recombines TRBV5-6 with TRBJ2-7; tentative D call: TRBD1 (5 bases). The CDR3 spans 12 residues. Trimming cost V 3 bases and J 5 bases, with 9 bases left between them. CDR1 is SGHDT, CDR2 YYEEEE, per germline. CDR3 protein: CASSWLGDEQYF. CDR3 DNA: TGTGCCAGCAGCTGGCTAGGGGACGAGCAGTACTTC.

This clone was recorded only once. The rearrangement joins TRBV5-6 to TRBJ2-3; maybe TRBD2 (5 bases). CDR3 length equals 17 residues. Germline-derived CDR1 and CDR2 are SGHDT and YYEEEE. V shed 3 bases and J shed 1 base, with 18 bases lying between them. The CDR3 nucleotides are TGTGCCAGCAGCTCGACGGAACGGGAAGAGGGCACAGATACGCAGTATTTT. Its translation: CASSSTEREEGTDTQYF.

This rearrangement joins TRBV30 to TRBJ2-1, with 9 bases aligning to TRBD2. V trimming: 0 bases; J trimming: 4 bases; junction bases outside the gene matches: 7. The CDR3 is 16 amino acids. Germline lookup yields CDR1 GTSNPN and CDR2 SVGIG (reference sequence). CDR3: CAWSVLGTSWYNEQFF. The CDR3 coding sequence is TGTGCCTGGAGTGTACTCGGGACTAGCTGGTACAATGAGCAGTTCTTC. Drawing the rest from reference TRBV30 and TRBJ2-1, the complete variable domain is SQTIHQWPATLVQPVGSPLSLECTVEGTSNPNLYWYRQAAGRGLQLLFYSVGIGQISSEVPQNLSASRPQDRQFILSSKKLLLSDSGFYLCAWSVLGTSWYNEQFFGPGTRLTVL.

CDR3 nucleotide sequence: TGTGCCAGCGGCAAACCCGGACAGGGGAGCAATGAGCAGTTCTTC. Translation gives CASGKPGQGSNEQFF. The rearrangement joins TRBV6-5 to TRBJ2-1; 9 bases map to TRBD1. This CDR3 region has 15 residues. The ends lost 8 bases at V and 6 bases at J; junction bases unmatched: 11. Germline V CDR1 and CDR2: MNHEY, SVGAGI.

The CDR3 DNA reads TGTGCCAGCAGTGACAGGGTACTCTACGAGCAGTACTTC. Its translation is CASSDRVLYEQYF. The rearrangement links TRBV11-2 to TRBJ2-7; the match to TRBD1 covers 7 bases. CDR3 length: 13 amino acids. Germline lookup yields CDR1 SGHAT and CDR2 FQNNGV. The J segment lost 3 bases and the V segment lost 6 bases, leaving 5 bases of the junction unmatched.

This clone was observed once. The CDR3 sequence: CASTGTSGLTEAFF. CDR3 in DNA: TGCGCCAGCACGGGGACATCCGGACTCACTGAAGCTTTCTTT. The chain uses TRBV10-2 and TRBJ1-1; weak D call: TRBD1 (6 bases). Trimming took 7 bases from V and 4 from J, leaving 16 bases between them. Germline V lookup: CDR1 WSHSY, CDR2 SAAADI. The CDR3 is made up of 14 amino acids.

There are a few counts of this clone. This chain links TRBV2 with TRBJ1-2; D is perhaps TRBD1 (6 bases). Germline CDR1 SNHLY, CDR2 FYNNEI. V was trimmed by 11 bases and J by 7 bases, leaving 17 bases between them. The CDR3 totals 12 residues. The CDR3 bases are TGTGCCGCCCAACAGGGATCCCCTGGCTACACCTTC. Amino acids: CAAQQGSPGYTF.

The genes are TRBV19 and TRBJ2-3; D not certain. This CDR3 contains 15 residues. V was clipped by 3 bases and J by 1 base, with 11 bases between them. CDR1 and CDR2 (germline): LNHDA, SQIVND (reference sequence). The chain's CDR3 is CASSMSVSGTDTQYF. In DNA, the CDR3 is TGTGCCAGTAGTATGTCCGTATCGGGCACAGATACGCAGTATTTT.

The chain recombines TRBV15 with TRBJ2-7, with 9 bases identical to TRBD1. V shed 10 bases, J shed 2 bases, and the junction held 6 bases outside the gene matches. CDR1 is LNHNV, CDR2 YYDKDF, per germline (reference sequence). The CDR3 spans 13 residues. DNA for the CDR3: TGTGCCAGCTGGACAGGGGAGGCCTACGAGCAGTACTTC. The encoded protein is CASWTGEAYEQYF.

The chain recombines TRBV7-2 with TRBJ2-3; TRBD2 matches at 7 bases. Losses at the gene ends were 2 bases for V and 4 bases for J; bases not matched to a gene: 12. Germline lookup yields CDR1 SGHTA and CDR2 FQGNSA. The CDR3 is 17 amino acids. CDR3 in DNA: TGTGCCAGCAGCTTATCTGCGGGAGTGGTTATATCAGATACGCAGTATTTT. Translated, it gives CASSLSAGVVISDTQYF.

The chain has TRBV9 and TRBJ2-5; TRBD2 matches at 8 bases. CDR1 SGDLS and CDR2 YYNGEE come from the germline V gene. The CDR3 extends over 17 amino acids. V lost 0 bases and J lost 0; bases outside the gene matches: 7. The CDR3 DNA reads TGTGCCAGCAGCGTAGACTCCGGGGGGGGTTACCAAGAGACCCAGTACTTC. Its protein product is CASSVDSGGGYQETQYF. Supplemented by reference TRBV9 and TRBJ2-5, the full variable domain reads DSGVTQTPKHLITATGQRVTLRCSPRSGDLSVYWYQQSLDQGLQFLIQYYNGEERAKGNILERFSAQQFPDLHSELNLSSLELGDSALYFCASSVDSGGGYQETQYFGPGTRLLVL.

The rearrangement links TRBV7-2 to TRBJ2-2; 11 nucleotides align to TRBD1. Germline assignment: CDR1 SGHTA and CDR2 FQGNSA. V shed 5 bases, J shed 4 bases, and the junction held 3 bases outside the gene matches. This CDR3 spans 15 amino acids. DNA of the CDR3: TGTGCCAGCAGCCCTGGGACAGGGGGCACCGGGGAGCTGTTTTTT. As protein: CASSPGTGGTGELFF. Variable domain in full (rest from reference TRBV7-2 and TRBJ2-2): GAGVSQSPSNKVTEKGKDVELRCDPISGHTALYWYRQSLGQGLEFLIYFQGNSAPDKSGLPSDRFSAERTGGSVSTLTIQRTQQEDSAVYLCASSPGTGGTGELFFGEGSRLTVL.

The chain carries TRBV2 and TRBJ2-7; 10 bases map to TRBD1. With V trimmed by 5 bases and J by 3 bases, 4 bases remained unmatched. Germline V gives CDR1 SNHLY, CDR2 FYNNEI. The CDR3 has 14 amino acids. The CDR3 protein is CASSSGTGVYEQYF. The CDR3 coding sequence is TGTGCCAGCAGTTCCGGGACAGGGGTCTACGAGCAGTACTTC.

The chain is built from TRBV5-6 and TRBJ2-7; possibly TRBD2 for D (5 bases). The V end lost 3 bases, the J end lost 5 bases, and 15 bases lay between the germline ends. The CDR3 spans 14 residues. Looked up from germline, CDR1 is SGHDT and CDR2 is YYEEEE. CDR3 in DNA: TGTGCCAGCAGCTCCCCGCGGTCCGGGGACGAGCAGTACTTC. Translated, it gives CASSSPRSGDEQYF.

DNA of the CDR3: TGCAGCGCTTCCTACAGGGGGAGTTACACTGAAGCTTTCTTT. It yields the protein CSASYRGSYTEAFF. The rearrangement uses TRBV29-1 and TRBJ1-1; TRBD1 aligns across 8 bases. The CDR3 covers 14 residues. After removal of 7 bases from V and 3 bases from J, the junction contained 10 bases not matched to a gene. CDR1 SQVTM and CDR2 ANQGSEA come from the germline V gene.

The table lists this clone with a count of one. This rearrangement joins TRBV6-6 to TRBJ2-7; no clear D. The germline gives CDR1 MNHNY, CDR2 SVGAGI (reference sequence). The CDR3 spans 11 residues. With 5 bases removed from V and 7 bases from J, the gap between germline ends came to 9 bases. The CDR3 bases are TGTGCCAGCAGTGCCCGGTTGGAGCAGTACTTC. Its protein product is CASSARLEQYF.

The CDR3: CASSLMTGELPQYF. CDR3 DNA sequence: TGTGCCAGCAGCTTAATGACGGGGGAACTCCCGCAGTACTTC. The chain recombines TRBV7-9 with TRBJ2-5, with D possibly TRBD2 on 6 matching bases. Germline V gene sequence: CDR1 SEHNR, CDR2 FQNEAQ (reference sequence). This CDR3 region has 14 residues. V was cut by 2 bases and J by 11 bases, with 18 bases left in between.

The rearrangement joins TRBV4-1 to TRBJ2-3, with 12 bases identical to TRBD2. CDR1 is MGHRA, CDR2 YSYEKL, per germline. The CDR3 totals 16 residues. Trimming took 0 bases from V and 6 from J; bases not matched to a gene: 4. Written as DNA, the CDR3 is TGCGCCAGCAGCCAAGACCTAGCGGGAGGGTCTGATACGCAGTATTTT. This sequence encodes CASSQDLAGGSDTQYF.